Presented here are 9 T cell receptor beta chains from one specimen sequenced in a study of T cell changes during pregnancy in multiple sclerosis. This table comes from immunoSEQ multiplex PCR, and its TCRdb copy is limited to in-frame clones, with some not included. Here the sample spans roughly 100,000 clones, 92% being singletons. The sequences come from peripheral blood, collected after pregnancy. Receptors originate from a female donor with multiple sclerosis, enrolled in a pregnancy study.

This chain connects TRBV7-6 to TRBJ2-2, with 8 bases fitting TRBD1. CDR1 and CDR2 from the germline V gene are SGHVS and FNYEAQ. The CDR3 sequence is 15 residues long. V trimming: 0 bases; J trimming: 8 bases; junction bases outside the gene matches: 5. CDR3 residues: CASSLADRVGGELFF. CDR3 nucleotide sequence: TGTGCCAGCAGCTTAGCGGACAGGGTCGGGGGGGAGCTGTTTTTT.

The chain is built from TRBV10-3 and TRBJ1-1; 11 bases map to TRBD1. Germline-derived CDR1 and CDR2 are ENHRY and SYGVKD. After removal of 6 bases from V and 0 bases from J, the junction contained 6 bases not matched to a gene. The CDR3 has 16 amino acids. Here the CDR3 DNA reads TGTGCCATCAGGCCCGGGACAGGGGGGATGAACACTGAAGCTTTCTTT. Encoded protein: CAIRPGTGGMNTEAFF.

The chain is built from TRBV27 and TRBJ1-1; D might be TRBD1 (6 bases). V shed 6 bases and J shed 3 bases, with 20 bases lying between them. Germline CDR1 reads MNHEY; CDR2 reads SMNVEV (reference sequence). The CDR3 sequence is 16 residues long. CDR3 bases: TGTGCCAGCAGCTCCGCGACAGGTTTCGAGGACACTGAAGCTTTCTTT. It yields the protein CASSSATGFEDTEAFF.

This sequence joins TRBV27 and TRBJ1-5; D perhaps matches TRBD1 (6 bases). CDR3 length: 14 amino acids. Germline loops: CDR1 MNHEY, CDR2 SMNVEV (reference sequence). Trimming cost V 6 bases and J 4 bases, with 13 bases left between them. The CDR3 sequence is CASSTQGWNQPQHF. The CDR3 DNA is TGTGCCAGCAGCACTCAGGGGTGGAATCAGCCCCAGCATTTT.

V usage is TRBV14 and J usage is TRBJ2-1; tentatively, D is TRBD2 (6 bases). Trimming left V 4 bases short and J 9 bases short, with 16 bases between. The CDR3 runs to 14 residues. The germline CDR1 and CDR2 sequences are SGHDN and FVKESK. The CDR3, as DNA: TGTGCCAGCAGCCTCATCACCGGGGGAGTTGAGCAGTTCTTC. This encodes CASSLITGGVEQFF.

The chain is built from TRBV27 and TRBJ2-7; 7 nucleotides align to TRBD2. The V gene's germline CDR1 is MNHEY and CDR2 SMNVEV (reference sequence). Losses at the gene ends were 5 bases for V and 7 bases for J; bases not matched to a gene: 17. The CDR3 covers 16 residues. CDR3 in DNA: TGTGCCAGCAGTCCCACCTCTAGCGGACGAGCTGGGGAGCAGTACTTC. It is translated as CASSPTSSGRAGEQYF.

As DNA, the CDR3 is TGTGCCAGCAGCGATCTAGACGGCTACACCTTC. Its protein is CASSDLDGYTF. V gene TRBV7-2 combines with J gene TRBJ1-2; D unclear. Germline loops: CDR1 SGHTA, CDR2 FQGNSA. The V and J ends lost 5 bases and 8 bases respectively, with 9 bases between them. The CDR3 totals 11 residues.

The rearrangement links TRBV27 to TRBJ2-2, with D perhaps matching TRBD1 (6 bases). CDR1 and CDR2 (germline): MNHEY, SMNVEV (reference sequence). The germline V and J ends were trimmed by 7 bases and 3 bases, with 15 bases remaining between them. This CDR3 contains 15 residues. The CDR3 DNA reads as TGTGCCAGCACTCCAGGGGACCGGTACACCGGGGAGCTGTTTTTT. It specifies CASTPGDRYTGELFF.

In nucleotides, the CDR3 is TGTGCCAGCAGTGACAGGGGGCGAGGCACAGATACGCAGTATTTT. Protein sequence: CASSDRGRGTDTQYF. V gene TRBV6-4 combines with J gene TRBJ2-3, with TRBD1 matching over 7 bases. The CDR3 is 15 residues long. V lost 2 bases and J lost 1; bases outside the gene matches: 3. Germline-derived CDR1 and CDR2 are MRHNA and SNTAGT.